One sample yielded the 3 T cell receptor beta chains listed below, sequenced in a study of shared clonotypes between healthy human individuals. This table comes from immunoSEQ multiplex PCR, and its TCRdb copy is limited to in-frame clones, with some not included. This table holds about 600,000 clones, 97% found once. Sequenced sample: naive CD4+ T cells sorted from blood. Subset reported: CD45RA+ positively selected. The receptors here all came from a woman aged 25 to 45 in good health.

This clone was found once. The J gene is TRBJ2-7, the V gene TRBV27; 11 nucleotides align to TRBD2. The CDR3 covers 15 residues. J gave up 5 bases and V 5 bases, and 8 bases lay outside the gene matches. Germline V gives CDR1 MNHEY, CDR2 SMNVEV (reference sequence). Written as DNA, the CDR3 is TGTGCCAGCAGTCAACTAGCGGGAGTTGTAAACGAGCAGTACTTC. Protein sequence: CASSQLAGVVNEQYF.

The CDR3 sequence: CASSQESVGTSGVSHEQFF. As DNA, the CDR3 is TGCGCCAGCAGCCAAGAATCGGTAGGGACTAGCGGAGTCTCTCATGAGCAGTTCTTC. The rearrangement joins TRBV4-1 to TRBJ2-1; 11 nucleotides align to TRBD2. This CDR3 is 19 amino acids long. The germline V gene encodes CDR1 MGHRA and CDR2 YSYEKL. V shed 0 bases, J shed 8 bases, and the junction held 15 bases outside the gene matches.

The rearrangement joins TRBV7-7 to TRBJ1-1; D ambiguous. CDR1 SSHAT and CDR2 FNYEAQ come from the germline V gene (reference sequence). Trimming left V 4 bases short and J 0 bases short, with 6 bases between. This CDR3 comprises 13 residues. The CDR3 sequence is CASSSSLNTEAFF. The CDR3 DNA sequence: TGTGCCAGCAGCTCCTCACTGAACACTGAAGCTTTCTTT.